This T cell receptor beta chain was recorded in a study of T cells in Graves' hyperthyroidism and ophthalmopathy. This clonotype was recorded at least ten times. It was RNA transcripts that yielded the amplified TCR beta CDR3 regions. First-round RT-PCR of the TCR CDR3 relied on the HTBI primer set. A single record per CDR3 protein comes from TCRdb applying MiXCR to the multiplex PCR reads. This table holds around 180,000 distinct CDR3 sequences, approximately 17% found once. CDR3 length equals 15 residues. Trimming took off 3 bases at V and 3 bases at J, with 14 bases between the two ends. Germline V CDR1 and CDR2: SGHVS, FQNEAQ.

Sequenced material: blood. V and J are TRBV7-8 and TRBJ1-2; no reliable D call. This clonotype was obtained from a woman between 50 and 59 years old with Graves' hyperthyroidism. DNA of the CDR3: TGTGCCAGCAGCTTCAAGCGGGGTAGTGACTATGGCTACACCTTC. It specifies CASSFKRGSDYGYTF.